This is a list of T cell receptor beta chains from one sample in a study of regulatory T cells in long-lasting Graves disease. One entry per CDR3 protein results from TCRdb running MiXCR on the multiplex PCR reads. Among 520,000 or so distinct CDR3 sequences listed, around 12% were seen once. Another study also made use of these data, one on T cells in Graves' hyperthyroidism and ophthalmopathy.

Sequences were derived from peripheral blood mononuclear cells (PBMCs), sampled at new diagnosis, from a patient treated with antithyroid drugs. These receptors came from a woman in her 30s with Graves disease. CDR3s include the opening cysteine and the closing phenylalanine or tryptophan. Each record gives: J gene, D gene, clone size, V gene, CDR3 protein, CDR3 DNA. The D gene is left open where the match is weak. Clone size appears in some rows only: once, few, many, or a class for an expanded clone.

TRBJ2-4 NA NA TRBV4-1 CASSPFLRERNIQYF TGCGCCAGCAGCCCCTTTCTTAGGGAGCGGAACATTCAGTACTTC
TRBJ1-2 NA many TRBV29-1 CSGEVDSYGYTF TGCAGCGGGGAGGTAGACAGCTATGGCTACACCTTC
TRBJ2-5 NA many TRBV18 CASSTNQGETQYF TGTGCCAGCTCAACCAACCAGGGAGAGACCCAGTACTTC
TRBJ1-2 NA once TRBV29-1 CSVEDPPYGYTF TGCAGCGTTGAAGATCCCCCCTATGGCTACACCTTC
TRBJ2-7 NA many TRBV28 CASSQPFIDTALRYEQYF TGTGCCAGCAGCCAACCCTTCATAGACACGGCCCTTCGGTACGAGCAGTACTTC
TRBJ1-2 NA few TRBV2 CANRQVYGHTF TGTGCCAACCGACAGGTCTATGGCCACACCTTC
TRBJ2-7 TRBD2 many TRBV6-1 CASRLRRTSGSYEQYF TGTGCCAGCAGACTCAGAAGGACTAGCGGGAGCTACGAGCAGTACTTC
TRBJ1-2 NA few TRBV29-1 CSVEERAANYGYTF TGCAGCGTTGAAGAAAGGGCGGCCAACTATGGCTACACCTTC
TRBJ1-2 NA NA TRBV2 CATTREYGYTF TGTGCCACCACTCGGGAGTATGGCTACACCTTC
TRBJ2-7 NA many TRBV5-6 CASSLLGSPYEQYF TGTGCCAGCAGCTTACTGGGCAGCCCCTACGAGCAGTACTTC
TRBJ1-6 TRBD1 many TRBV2 CASSTGQGPFALHF TGTGCCAGCAGCACCGGACAGGGGCCCTTCGCCCTCCACTTT
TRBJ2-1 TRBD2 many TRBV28 CASSITSGGYNEQFF TGTGCCAGCAGTATTACTAGCGGGGGTTACAATGAGCAGTTCTTC
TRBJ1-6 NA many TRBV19 CASSMSGGYNSPLHF TGTGCCAGTAGTATGTCGGGGGGTTATAATTCACCCCTCCACTTT
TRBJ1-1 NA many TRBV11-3 CASSPQQGLNTEAFF TGTGCCAGCAGCCCTCAACAGGGCTTGAACACTGAAGCTTTCTTT
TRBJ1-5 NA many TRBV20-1 CSARDVPNQPQHF TGCAGTGCTAGGGACGTTCCGAATCAGCCCCAGCATTTT
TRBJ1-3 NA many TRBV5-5 CASSSMSSGNTIYF TGTGCCAGCAGCTCTATGAGCTCTGGAAACACCATATATTTT
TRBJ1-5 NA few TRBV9 CASSDAGDQPQHF TGTGCCAGCAGCGATGCAGGGGATCAGCCCCAGCATTTT
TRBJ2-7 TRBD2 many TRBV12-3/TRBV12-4 CASSLGTSPYF TGTGCCAGCAGTCTTGGGACTAGCCCTTACTTC
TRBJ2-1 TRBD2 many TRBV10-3 CAISGTGTSGSYEQFF TGTGCCATCAGTGGAACCGGGACTAGCGGGAGCTATGAGCAGTTCTTC
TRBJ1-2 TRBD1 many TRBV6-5 CASSSGQGRAGYGYTF TGTGCCAGCAGTTCAGGACAGGGGCGTGCTGGCTATGGCTACACCTTC
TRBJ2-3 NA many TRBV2 CASTRVRTDTQYF TGTGCCAGCACGAGGGTTCGCACAGATACGCAGTATTTT
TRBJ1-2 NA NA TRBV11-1 CASSLGNNENYGYTF TGTGCCAGCAGCTTAGGAAACAACGAGAACTATGGCTACACCTTC
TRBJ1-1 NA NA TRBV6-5 CASSSHSFPGRVNTEAFF TGTGCCAGCAGTTCACATTCTTTTCCGGGACGTGTGAACACTGAAGCTTTCTTT
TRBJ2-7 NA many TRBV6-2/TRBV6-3 CASSYKGKSSYEQYF TGTGCCAGCAGTTACAAGGGCAAGAGCTCCTACGAGCAGTACTTC
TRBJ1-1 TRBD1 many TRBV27 CASSLSYYLQGQEKNTEAFF TGTGCCAGCAGTTTATCCTACTACCTCCAGGGACAGGAAAAAAACACTGAAGCTTTCTTT
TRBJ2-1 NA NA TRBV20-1 CSAPTVGDYNEQFF TGCAGTGCTCCGACTGTAGGGGACTACAATGAGCAGTTCTTC
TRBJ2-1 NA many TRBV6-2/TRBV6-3 CASIRRGYNEQFF TGTGCCAGCATTCGAAGGGGGTACAATGAGCAGTTCTTC
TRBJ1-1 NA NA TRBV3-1 CASSQERTEAFF TGTGCCAGCAGCCAAGAAAGAACTGAAGCTTTCTTT
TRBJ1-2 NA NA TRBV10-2 CASIGQKDYGYTF TGCGCCAGCATTGGGCAAAAGGACTATGGCTACACCTTC
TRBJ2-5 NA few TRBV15 CATSRDWSGETQYF TGTGCCACCAGCAGAGATTGGTCCGGAGAGACCCAGTACTTC
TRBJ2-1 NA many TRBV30 CAWSVSSIDNEQFF TGTGCCTGGAGTGTATCCAGTATCGATAATGAGCAGTTCTTC
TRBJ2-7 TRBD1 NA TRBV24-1 CATSDPAGTGLHEQYF TGTGCCACCAGTGATCCCGCCGGGACAGGGCTCCACGAGCAGTACTTC
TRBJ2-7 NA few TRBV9 CASSVEGAGEYEQYF TGTGCCAGCAGCGTAGAGGGGGCGGGAGAGTACGAGCAGTACTTC
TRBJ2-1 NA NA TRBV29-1 CSVEVSGNEQFF TGCAGCGTTGAGGTTAGCGGCAATGAGCAGTTCTTC
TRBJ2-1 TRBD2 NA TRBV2 CASSYIAGGPDEQFF TGTGCCAGCAGTTATATAGCGGGAGGGCCTGATGAGCAGTTCTTC
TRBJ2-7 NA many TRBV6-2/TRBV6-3 CASSRIGTLSSYEQYF TGTGCCAGCAGTCGAATCGGGACGTTGAGCTCCTACGAGCAGTACTTC
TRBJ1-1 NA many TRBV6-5 CASSYQGQPTEAFF TGTGCCAGCAGTTATCAGGGGCAGCCCACTGAAGCTTTCTTT
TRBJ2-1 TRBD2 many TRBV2 CASGTGEGYNEQFF TGTGCCAGCGGGACGGGGGAGGGCTACAATGAGCAGTTCTTC
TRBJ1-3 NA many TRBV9 CASSPEGSSSGNTIYF TGTGCCAGCAGCCCGGAGGGGTCAAGCTCTGGAAACACCATATATTTT
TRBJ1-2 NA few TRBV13 CASSLWGPNYGYTF TGTGCCAGCAGCTTATGGGGGCCCAACTATGGCTACACCTTC
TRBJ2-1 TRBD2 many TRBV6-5 CASSYSLSSGLRKRYNEQFF TGTGCCAGCAGTTACAGTTTATCTAGCGGCCTAAGGAAAAGGTACAATGAGCAGTTCTTC
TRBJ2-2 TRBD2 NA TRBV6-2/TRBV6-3 CAATTSGRERTGELFF TGTGCCGCGACGACTAGCGGGAGGGAGAGAACCGGGGAGCTGTTTTTT
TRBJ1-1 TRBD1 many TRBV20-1 CSASRDSRNTEAFF TGCAGTGCTAGCCGGGACAGCAGGAACACTGAAGCTTTCTTT
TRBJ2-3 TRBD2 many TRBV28 CASSPTSGLTDTQYF TGTGCCAGCAGTCCGACTAGCGGCCTCACAGATACGCAGTATTTT
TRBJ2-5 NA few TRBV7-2 CASSLDWDIPVTQYF TGTGCCAGCAGCTTAGATTGGGATATCCCGGTAACCCAGTACTTC
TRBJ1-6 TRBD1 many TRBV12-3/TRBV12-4 CASSVGTGQSNSPLHF TGTGCCAGCAGCGTCGGGACAGGGCAGTCTAATTCACCCCTCCACTTT
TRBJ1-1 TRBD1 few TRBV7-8 CASSLDRSESTFF TGTGCCAGCAGCCTGGACAGGTCCGAGTCAACTTTCTTT
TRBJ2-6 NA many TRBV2 CAGQTDSGANVLTF TGTGCCGGACAGACAGACTCTGGGGCCAACGTCCTGACTTTC
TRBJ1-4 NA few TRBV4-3 CASSQAAGRGEKLFF TGCGCCAGCAGCCAAGCAGCAGGGAGGGGTGAAAAACTGTTTTTT
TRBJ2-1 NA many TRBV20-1 CSASPYNEQFF TGCAGTGCCAGTCCCTACAATGAGCAGTTCTTC